This T cell receptor (beta chain) is from a study of identical twins. From the 5' RACE reads, TCRdb called clonotypes with MiXCR, one entry per CDR3 protein. This table has 1.5 million or so distinct CDR3 sequences, more than 30% appearing once. This clonotype was detected ten times or more. Its cognate antigen is unknown. CDR3 length: 15 residues. Germline V gene sequence: CDR1 DFQATT, CDR2 SNEGSKA (reference sequence). V lost 4 bases, J lost 4 bases, and 9 bases stayed unmatched. Study observations and caveats: Out-of-frame beta sequences exhibited a weaker degree of excess twin sharing. Researchers caution that invariant MAIT and iNKT cells could partly confound zero-insertion analyses. The more abundant beta clonotypes in cord blood had fewer insertions, and memory repertoires did not show this.

J is TRBJ2-1 and V is TRBV20-1; 8 nucleotides agree with TRBD1. The receptor was isolated from a newborn girl in good health. The source material was cord blood. The CDR3 region is CSAKRRDRFYNEQFF. CDR3 DNA: TGCAGTGCTAAACGCCGGGACAGGTTTTACAATGAGCAGTTCTTC.